This TCR beta chain derives from a study of vaccination effects on CD4 cells after COVID-19. Whole-study context: Under the ViraFEST assay, PBMC were stimulated with viral peptide pools so that antigen-specific CD4+ T cells expanded. Sequencing was performed afterwards. Researchers reported culturing 2 million to 2.5 million PBMC in each well, adding 8 to 10 IU/ml IL-2 and around 9.1 ug/ml peptides. Broader study findings: Clonal contraction was marked in infection- and vaccine-induced clones late after vaccination.

Culture proceeded for about ten days, and CD4+ T cells were then isolated. Using immunoSEQ multiplex PCR, the repertoire was profiled, and TCRdb retains in-frame clones only, with some absent. The sample includes 30,000 to 40,000 clones, 82% of them seen just once. Comment on this clone: Its antigen is currently unknown.

Germline lookup yields CDR1 SGHTS and CDR2 YDEGEE. Trimming removed 7 bases at V and 3 bases at J, with 27 bases between. CDR3 size: 18 residues. Sample: CD4+ T cells from PBMCs cultured without peptide, taken before COVID-19 vaccination. This receptor was taken from a human donor who received a COVID-19 vaccine. The genes are TRBV5-8 and TRBJ2-3; D is uncertain. CDR3 protein: CASPLPHFLLTLTDTQYF. CDR3 nucleotides: TGTGCCAGCCCTCTGCCCCACTTTCTCCTTACCCTAACAGATACGCAGTATTTT.